A selection of T cell receptor beta chains follows, all from one sample in a study of cytomegalovirus exposure and HLA in healthy donors. Measured with immunoSEQ multiplex PCR; TCRdb has only the in-frame clones, and not every one. Reported are roughly 190,000 clones; the ten largest clones contain 0.75% to 0.85%. The source material was PBMCs. These TCRs come from a woman aged 18 to 35 in good health and CMV-seropositive. Each CDR3 is given with its conserved first and last residue. A D gene is named only where the DNA matches it firmly.

>TRBJ1-1|TRBV11-2|.
CASSLAVEAFF
TGTGCCAGCAGCTTGGCGGTTGAAGCTTTCTTT
>TRBJ1-5|TRBV5-5|TRBD1
CASSYGTVSNQPQHF
TGTGCCAGCAGCTACGGGACAGTTAGCAATCAGCCCCAGCATTTT
>TRBJ1-1|TRBV19|TRBD1
CASSERQGKNTEAFF
TGTGCCAGTAGTGAACGACAGGGGAAGAACACTGAAGCTTTCTTT
>TRBJ2-1|TRBV5-6|.
CASSFGASSYNEQFF
TGTGCCAGCAGCTTTGGGGCATCCTCCTACAATGAGCAGTTCTTC
>TRBJ2-7|TRBV18|.
CASSRDSSYEQYF
TGTGCCAGCTCCAGGGACTCCTCCTACGAGCAGTACTTC
>TRBJ1-3|TRBV2|.
CASSGTDLRGNTIYF
TGTGCCAGCAGCGGAACGGATCTCAGGGGAAACACCATATATTTT
>TRBJ1-6|TRBV7-6|.
CASSRTGSSYNSPLHF
TGTGCCAGCAGTCGGACGGGGAGCTCCTATAATTCACCCCTCCACTTT
>TRBJ1-2|TRBV15|TRBD1
CATSRDPGRGKHGYTF
TGTGCCACCAGCAGAGATCCGGGCAGGGGGAAACATGGCTACACCTTC
>TRBJ2-1|TRBV5-8|TRBD2
CASSSLAGGPNEQFF
TGTGCCAGCAGCTCGCTAGCGGGGGGGCCGAATGAGCAGTTCTTC
>TRBJ1-3|TRBV18|.
CASSPEGNTIYF
TGTGCCAGCTCACCGGAGGGAAACACCATATATTTT
>TRBJ2-7|TRBV18|.
CASSLRTAPGSEQYF
TGTGCCAGCTCACTTCGGACAGCACCAGGAAGCGAGCAGTACTTC
>TRBJ1-6|TRBV5-1|.
CASTPGQRDSPLHF
TGCGCCAGCACCCCCGGACAAAGGGATTCACCCCTCCACTTT
>TRBJ1-5|TRBV10-3|.
CAISDGDRRQPQHF
TGTGCCATCAGTGATGGAGATAGGAGGCAGCCCCAGCATTTT
>TRBJ1-1|TRBV5-6|.
CASRDGLTNTEAFF
TGTGCCAGCAGGGACGGACTTACGAACACTGAAGCTTTCTTT
>TRBJ1-5|TRBV4-1|.
CASRGPDNQPQHF
TGCGCCAGCAGGGGGCCGGACAATCAGCCCCAGCATTTT
>TRBJ1-1|TRBV11-2|TRBD1
CASSRTGATEAFF
TGTGCCAGCAGCCGGACAGGGGCCACTGAAGCTTTCTTT
>TRBJ1-1|TRBV19|.
CASTSPGLNTEAFF
TGTGCCAGTACCTCGCCAGGTCTCAACACTGAAGCTTTCTTT
>TRBJ2-7|TRBV6-6|.
CASSYEQTRGSYEQYF
TGTGCCAGCAGTTACGAACAAACCAGGGGCTCGTACGAGCAGTACTTC
>TRBJ2-5|TRBV7-2|TRBD1
CASSSNRGRETQYF
TGTGCCAGCAGCTCCAACAGGGGGCGGGAGACCCAGTACTTC
>TRBJ1-5|TRBV6-5|.
CASSPSGQPQHF
TGTGCCAGCAGCCCCTCCGGGCAGCCCCAGCATTTT
>TRBJ1-2|TRBV5-6|.
CASSLEDSNYGYTF
TGTGCCAGCAGCTTGGAGGACAGTAACTATGGCTACACCTTC
>TRBJ2-3|TRBV19|TRBD1
CASSRRDRAPDTQYF
TGTGCCAGTTCACGCCGGGACAGGGCCCCAGATACGCAGTATTTT
>TRBJ1-4|TRBV30|TRBD1
CAWSADRVGEKLFF
TGTGCCTGGAGTGCTGACAGGGTAGGCGAAAAACTGTTTTTT
>TRBJ2-1|TRBV4-3|.
CASSQDRGTYNEQFF
TGCGCCAGCAGCCAAGACAGGGGTACCTACAATGAGCAGTTCTTC
>TRBJ2-5|TRBV10-2|TRBD1
CASSGLWTGPRLQETQYF
TGCGCCAGCAGTGGACTATGGACAGGGCCTAGACTTCAAGAGACCCAGTACTTC
>TRBJ2-2|TRBV5-1|TRBD1
CASSFGTGNTGELFF
TGCGCCAGCAGCTTCGGGACAGGGAACACCGGGGAGCTGTTTTTT
>TRBJ1-5|TRBV13|.
CASSFQASNQPQHF
TGTGCCAGTTCCTTTCAAGCAAGCAATCAGCCCCAGCATTTT
>TRBJ2-3|TRBV18|.
CASSPGGAGTDTQYF
TGTGCCAGCTCCCCGGGGGGCGCGGGCACAGATACGCAGTATTTT
>TRBJ2-7|TRBV4-1|TRBD2
CASSQILAGGTYEQYF
TGCGCCAGCAGCCAAATACTAGCGGGAGGCACCTACGAGCAGTACTTC
>TRBJ2-7|TRBV9|.
CASSVAASQHYEQYF
TGTGCCAGCAGCGTAGCGGCTAGCCAACACTACGAGCAGTACTTC
>TRBJ1-5|TRBV13|TRBD1
CASSLGTGAYQPQHF
TGTGCCAGCAGCTTGGGGACAGGGGCCTATCAGCCCCAGCATTTT
>TRBJ1-2|TRBV5-8|TRBD1
CASSFSRGPTYGYTF
TGTGCCAGCAGCTTTTCCAGGGGGCCAACCTATGGCTACACCTTC
>TRBJ1-1|TRBV25-1|TRBD1
CASRRGQGMNTEAFF
TGTGCCAGCAGGAGAGGACAGGGTATGAACACTGAAGCTTTCTTT
>TRBJ2-7|TRBV10-3|TRBD1
CAISKQGVGYEQYF
TGTGCCATCAGTAAACAGGGGGTAGGCTACGAGCAGTACTTC